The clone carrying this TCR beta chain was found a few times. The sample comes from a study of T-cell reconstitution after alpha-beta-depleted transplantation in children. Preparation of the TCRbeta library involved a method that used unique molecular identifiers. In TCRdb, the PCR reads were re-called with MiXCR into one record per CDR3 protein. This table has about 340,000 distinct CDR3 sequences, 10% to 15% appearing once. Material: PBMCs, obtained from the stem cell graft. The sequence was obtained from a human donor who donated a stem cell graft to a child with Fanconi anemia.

This chain's CDR3 is CASRAPSSPGELFF. The CDR3, as DNA: TGTGCCAGTAGGGCCCCATCGTCCCCCGGGGAGCTGTTTTTT. The rearrangement uses TRBV19 and TRBJ2-2, with unresolved D. The V gene lost 6 bases and the J gene lost 6 bases, with 14 bases spanning the gap. The germline V gene encodes CDR1 LNHDA and CDR2 SQIVND (reference sequence). The CDR3 runs 14 residues.